Described below is a single TCR beta chain sequence and its context. The antigen is not known. The record originates from a study of OX40 agonist ivuxolimab in advanced cancers. Study-level findings and limits: Determination of antigen specificity was not performed for the expanded peripheral T cells. At doses 0.1 to 3.0 mg/kg, CD4+ and CD8+ clones expanded.

Clones were sequenced by immunoSEQ multiplex PCR, and TCRdb holds only the in-frame ones, with some missing. This sample has about 49,000 clones, with 81% found just once. V was cut by 4 bases and J by 4 bases, with 13 bases left in between. The germline gives CDR1 SQVTM, CDR2 ANQGSEA. The CDR3 runs 13 residues. The gene calls are TRBV29-1 and TRBJ1-1, with a possible D match to TRBD1 (6 bases). The TCR was taken from an adult with an advanced solid tumor such as melanoma, head and neck, liver or kidney cancer. This specimen was CD4+ or CD8+ T cells sorted from blood, taken in a trial of the OX40 agonist ivuxolimab. The CDR3 spells CSVVTGSRTEAFF. CDR3 nucleotide sequence: TGCAGCGTTGTCACAGGGAGTCGCACTGAAGCTTTCTTT.